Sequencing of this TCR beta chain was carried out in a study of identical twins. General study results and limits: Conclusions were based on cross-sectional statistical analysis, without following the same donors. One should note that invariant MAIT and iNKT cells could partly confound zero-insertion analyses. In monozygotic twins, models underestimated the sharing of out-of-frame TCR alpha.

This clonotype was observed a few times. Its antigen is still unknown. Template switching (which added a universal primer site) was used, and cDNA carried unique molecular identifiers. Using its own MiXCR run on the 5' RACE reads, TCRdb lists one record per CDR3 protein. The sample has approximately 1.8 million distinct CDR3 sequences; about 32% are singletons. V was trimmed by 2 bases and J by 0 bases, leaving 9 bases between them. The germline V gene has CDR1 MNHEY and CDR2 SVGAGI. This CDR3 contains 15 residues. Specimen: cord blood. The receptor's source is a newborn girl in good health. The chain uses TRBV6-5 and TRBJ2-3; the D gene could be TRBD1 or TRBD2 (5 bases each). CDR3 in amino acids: CASSYGGRSTDTQYF. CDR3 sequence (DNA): TGTGCCAGCAGTTACGGGGGACGGAGCACAGATACGCAGTATTTT.